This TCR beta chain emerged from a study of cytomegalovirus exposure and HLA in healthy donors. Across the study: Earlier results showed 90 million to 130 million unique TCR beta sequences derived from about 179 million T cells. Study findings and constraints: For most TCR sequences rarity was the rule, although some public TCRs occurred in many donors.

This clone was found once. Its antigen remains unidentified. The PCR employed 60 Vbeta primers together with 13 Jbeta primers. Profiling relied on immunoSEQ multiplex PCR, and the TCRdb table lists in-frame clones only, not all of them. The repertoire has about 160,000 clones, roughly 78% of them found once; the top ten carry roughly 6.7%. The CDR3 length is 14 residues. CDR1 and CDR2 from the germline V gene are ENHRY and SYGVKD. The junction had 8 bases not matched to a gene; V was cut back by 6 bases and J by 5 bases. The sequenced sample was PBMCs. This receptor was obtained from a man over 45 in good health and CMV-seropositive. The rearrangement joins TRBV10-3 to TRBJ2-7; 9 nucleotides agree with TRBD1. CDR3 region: CAISTVTGGNEQYF. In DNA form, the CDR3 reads TGTGCCATCAGCACAGTGACAGGGGGTAACGAGCAGTACTTC.